Listed below are T cell receptor beta chains from one sample, sequenced in a study of blood T cell repertoires in COVID-19. Sequencing was performed with immunoSEQ multiplex PCR; in TCRdb, only in-frame clones are kept and a portion is missing. The data hold around 360,000 clones, with 70% to 90% observed a single time. Sequencing was performed on peripheral blood. Receptors were obtained from a woman in her twenties or thirties with COVID-19, enrolled during active disease. Both conserved end residues are part of each CDR3. Fields, in order: clone size, V gene, D gene, J gene, CDR3 DNA, CDR3 protein. D genes are given only for firm matches. Clone size is given for some rows only: seen once, a few or many times, or a class if the clone is expanded.

clone size: -
V gene: TRBV6-5
D gene: -
J gene: TRBJ2-7
CDR3 DNA: TGTGCCAGCAGTTTTAGGGGGAGGGCGGTCGAGCAGTACTTC
CDR3 protein: CASSFRGRAVEQYF

clone size: once
V gene: TRBV6-2/TRBV6-3
D gene: -
J gene: TRBJ2-4
CDR3 DNA: TGTGCCAGCAGCCCTAACCCCGACAGGCTTTTAGCCAAAAACATTCAGTACTTC
CDR3 protein: CASSPNPDRLLAKNIQYF

clone size: -
V gene: TRBV15
D gene: TRBD1
J gene: TRBJ2-7
CDR3 DNA: TGTGCCACCAGCAGAGCAGGACAGGCGCAATCCTACGAGCAGTACTTC
CDR3 protein: CATSRAGQAQSYEQYF

clone size: -
V gene: TRBV2
D gene: -
J gene: TRBJ2-3
CDR3 DNA: TGTGCCAGCAATCCCTCAGAGGGAGATACGCAGTATTTT
CDR3 protein: CASNPSEGDTQYF

clone size: -
V gene: TRBV19
D gene: TRBD2
J gene: TRBJ2-1
CDR3 DNA: TGTGCCAGTAGTGGAAGGACTAGCGGCGGGGTTGAGCAGTTCTTC
CDR3 protein: CASSGRTSGGVEQFF

clone size: -
V gene: TRBV10-3
D gene: -
J gene: TRBJ2-3
CDR3 DNA: TGTGCCATCAGTGAGCACGTGGCCGTCACAGATACGCAGTATTTT
CDR3 protein: CAISEHVAVTDTQYF

clone size: -
V gene: TRBV5-1
D gene: TRBD1
J gene: TRBJ2-7
CDR3 DNA: TGCGCCAGCAGCACCTGGACAGGGGTTTCGTACGAGCAGTACTTC
CDR3 protein: CASSTWTGVSYEQYF

clone size: -
V gene: TRBV5-5
D gene: -
J gene: TRBJ2-2
CDR3 DNA: TGTGCCAGCAGCTTGGCCAGCACCGGGGAGCTGTTTTTT
CDR3 protein: CASSLASTGELFF

clone size: -
V gene: TRBV6-5
D gene: -
J gene: TRBJ2-2
CDR3 DNA: TGTGCCAGCAGTAGAGCAGGTACCGGGGAGCTGTTTTTT
CDR3 protein: CASSRAGTGELFF

clone size: -
V gene: TRBV5-5
D gene: TRBD2
J gene: TRBJ2-2
CDR3 DNA: TGTGCCAGCAGCTTGGAACTAGCGGACACCGGGGAGCTGTTTTTT
CDR3 protein: CASSLELADTGELFF

clone size: -
V gene: TRBV5-1
D gene: TRBD1
J gene: TRBJ2-7
CDR3 DNA: TGCGCCAGCAGCTGGACAGGGATTCCCTACGAGCAGTACTTC
CDR3 protein: CASSWTGIPYEQYF

clone size: -
V gene: TRBV19
D gene: -
J gene: TRBJ1-1
CDR3 DNA: TGTGCCAGTAGTATAGGTCAGCGCTTTGAAGCTTTCTTT
CDR3 protein: CASSIGQRFEAFF

clone size: -
V gene: TRBV7-3
D gene: TRBD2
J gene: TRBJ2-1
CDR3 DNA: TGTGCCAGCAGCCTCTTTATAGCGGGAGAACTGTTCTTC
CDR3 protein: CASSLFIAGELFF

clone size: few
V gene: TRBV6-5
D gene: TRBD1
J gene: TRBJ1-6
CDR3 DNA: TGTGCCAGCAGGAGGGACAGTAGGGATTCACCCCTCCACTTT
CDR3 protein: CASRRDSRDSPLHF

clone size: -
V gene: TRBV19
D gene: TRBD1
J gene: TRBJ2-3
CDR3 DNA: TGTGCCAGTAGTACCCGACAGGGGGCCACAGATACGCAGTATTTT
CDR3 protein: CASSTRQGATDTQYF

clone size: -
V gene: TRBV7-8
D gene: TRBD2
J gene: TRBJ2-5
CDR3 DNA: TGTGCCAGCAGCTTACAAGCGGGAGTACGAGAGACCCAGTACTTC
CDR3 protein: CASSLQAGVRETQYF

clone size: -
V gene: TRBV7-2
D gene: TRBD1
J gene: TRBJ2-7
CDR3 DNA: TGTGCCAGCAGCTACGGGACAGGGGGCTTCGAGCAGTACTTC
CDR3 protein: CASSYGTGGFEQYF

clone size: few
V gene: TRBV5-4
D gene: -
J gene: TRBJ1-2
CDR3 DNA: TGTGCCAGCAGCAACGACCAACAGGTCTTCTATGGCTACACCTTC
CDR3 protein: CASSNDQQVFYGYTF

clone size: -
V gene: TRBV7-8
D gene: TRBD1
J gene: TRBJ1-1
CDR3 DNA: TGTGCCAGCAGCTGGGACCGGGACAGGGGCCTGAACACTGAAGCTTTCTTT
CDR3 protein: CASSWDRDRGLNTEAFF

clone size: few
V gene: TRBV6-6
D gene: TRBD1
J gene: TRBJ1-6
CDR3 DNA: TGTGCCAGCAGTTACTCGGACAGGGGGACTTCACCCCTCCACTTT
CDR3 protein: CASSYSDRGTSPLHF

clone size: -
V gene: TRBV3-1/TRBV3-2
D gene: TRBD1
J gene: TRBJ1-6
CDR3 DNA: TGTGCCAGCAGCCCGGGACAGGGAAATTCACCCCTCCACTTT
CDR3 protein: CASSPGQGNSPLHF

clone size: -
V gene: TRBV18
D gene: TRBD1
J gene: TRBJ1-1
CDR3 DNA: TGTGCCAGCTCCCTCACAGGGGACACTGAAGCTTTCTTT
CDR3 protein: CASSLTGDTEAFF

clone size: once
V gene: TRBV28
D gene: TRBD2
J gene: TRBJ2-2
CDR3 DNA: TGTGCCAGCAGGACGACTAGCGAGAACACCGGGGAGCTGTTTTTT
CDR3 protein: CASRTTSENTGELFF

clone size: -
V gene: TRBV7-8
D gene: -
J gene: TRBJ1-4
CDR3 DNA: TGTGCCAGCAGCTTAACGTCTAGGGGGGAAAAACTGTTTTTT
CDR3 protein: CASSLTSRGEKLFF

clone size: -
V gene: TRBV21-1
D gene: -
J gene: TRBJ2-1
CDR3 DNA: TGTGCCAGCAGCAAACACGGGGGGTGGGTAGGGGACTACAATGAGCAGTTCTTC
CDR3 protein: CASSKHGGWVGDYNEQFF

clone size: -
V gene: TRBV5-5
D gene: -
J gene: TRBJ1-1
CDR3 DNA: TGTGCCAGCAGCTTTTCCCGGGGGAGGACTGAAGCTTTCTTT
CDR3 protein: CASSFSRGRTEAFF

clone size: -
V gene: TRBV18
D gene: TRBD1
J gene: TRBJ1-3
CDR3 DNA: TGTGCCAGCTCTCCGGGGACAGGGGTTGCTAGCTCTGGAAACACCATATATTTT
CDR3 protein: CASSPGTGVASSGNTIYF

clone size: -
V gene: TRBV5-6
D gene: TRBD1
J gene: TRBJ1-2
CDR3 DNA: TGTGCCAGCAGCGCGACAGGGGGCGCCGGGTATGGCTACACCTTC
CDR3 protein: CASSATGGAGYGYTF

clone size: -
V gene: TRBV19
D gene: -
J gene: TRBJ1-1
CDR3 DNA: TGTGCCAGTAGTAACAGGGTCGGCACTGAAGCTTTCTTT
CDR3 protein: CASSNRVGTEAFF

clone size: few
V gene: TRBV14
D gene: TRBD1
J gene: TRBJ2-5
CDR3 DNA: TGTGCCAGCAGTCGGGACAGGGGGCGAACGGAGACCCAGTACTTC
CDR3 protein: CASSRDRGRTETQYF

clone size: -
V gene: TRBV19
D gene: -
J gene: TRBJ2-1
CDR3 DNA: TGTGCCAGTAGTATTGTAGACAGCTCCTACAATGAGCAGTTCTTC
CDR3 protein: CASSIVDSSYNEQFF

clone size: -
V gene: TRBV5-1
D gene: -
J gene: TRBJ1-2
CDR3 DNA: TGCGCCAGCAGCTTGGGGCGAAGGGGGACCTATGGCTACACCTTC
CDR3 protein: CASSLGRRGTYGYTF

clone size: -
V gene: TRBV5-6
D gene: -
J gene: TRBJ1-1
CDR3 DNA: TGTGCCAGCAGCTTGGGAGGGAGGAACACTGAAGCTTTCTTT
CDR3 protein: CASSLGGRNTEAFF

clone size: -
V gene: TRBV19
D gene: TRBD2
J gene: TRBJ2-1
CDR3 DNA: TGTGCCAGTACCCACCGAGGACTAGCGGCTTCCAATGAGCAGTTCTTC
CDR3 protein: CASTHRGLAASNEQFF

clone size: -
V gene: TRBV4-1
D gene: -
J gene: TRBJ2-2
CDR3 DNA: TGCGCCAGCAGCCAAGATACAAACAGGGTCACCGGGGAGCTGTTTTTT
CDR3 protein: CASSQDTNRVTGELFF

clone size: -
V gene: TRBV5-4
D gene: TRBD1
J gene: TRBJ2-7
CDR3 DNA: TGTGCCAGCAGCTTGCCAGGGGGCAACTCCTACGAGCAGTACTTC
CDR3 protein: CASSLPGGNSYEQYF

clone size: -
V gene: TRBV6-1
D gene: -
J gene: TRBJ2-1
CDR3 DNA: TGTGCCAGCAGTGAAGCGGGCCGTTACAATGAGCAGTTCTTC
CDR3 protein: CASSEAGRYNEQFF

clone size: -
V gene: TRBV18
D gene: -
J gene: TRBJ1-1
CDR3 DNA: TGTGCCAGCTCTCGTTACAGGGTCGCTGAAGCTTTCTTT
CDR3 protein: CASSRYRVAEAFF

clone size: -
V gene: TRBV27
D gene: -
J gene: TRBJ2-1
CDR3 DNA: TGTGCCAGCAGAACTTACCGGGACTCCAGGCTCAATGAGCAGTTCTTC
CDR3 protein: CASRTYRDSRLNEQFF

clone size: once
V gene: TRBV28
D gene: TRBD2
J gene: TRBJ2-2
CDR3 DNA: TGTGCCAGCAGTTTGGGGGGGGTTATACGCACCGGGGAGCTGTTTTTT
CDR3 protein: CASSLGGVIRTGELFF

clone size: -
V gene: TRBV9
D gene: -
J gene: TRBJ1-4
CDR3 DNA: TGTGCCAGCAACGGTGTCGGGGGGACGGGTGAAAAACTGTTTTTT
CDR3 protein: CASNGVGGTGEKLFF

clone size: -
V gene: TRBV5-4
D gene: TRBD1
J gene: TRBJ1-6
CDR3 DNA: TGTGCCAGTAACAGGGGTGGTAATTCACCCCTCCACTTT
CDR3 protein: CASNRGGNSPLHF

clone size: -
V gene: TRBV5-1
D gene: -
J gene: TRBJ2-7
CDR3 DNA: TGCGCCAGCAGCCCTGGGGGAGGCTACGAGCAGTACTTC
CDR3 protein: CASSPGGGYEQYF

clone size: -
V gene: TRBV24-1
D gene: TRBD2
J gene: TRBJ2-5
CDR3 DNA: TGTGCCACCAGTGTGGGGACTACACTCCAAGAGACCCAGTACTTC
CDR3 protein: CATSVGTTLQETQYF

clone size: -
V gene: TRBV3-1/TRBV3-2
D gene: -
J gene: TRBJ1-2
CDR3 DNA: TGTGCCAGCAGCCAAGTGGGGGGGGCCGATGGCTACACCTTC
CDR3 protein: CASSQVGGADGYTF

clone size: -
V gene: TRBV2
D gene: -
J gene: TRBJ2-3
CDR3 DNA: TGTGCCACCATAAATAAGCTACGGAGGCCAGATACGCAGTATTTT
CDR3 protein: CATINKLRRPDTQYF

clone size: -
V gene: TRBV2
D gene: TRBD2
J gene: TRBJ2-7
CDR3 DNA: TGTGCCAGCAGCGTGGGACTAGCGGGAGTGGGGGAGCAGTACTTC
CDR3 protein: CASSVGLAGVGEQYF

clone size: -
V gene: TRBV10-3
D gene: -
J gene: TRBJ2-7
CDR3 DNA: TGTGCCATCAGTGATGGGAAGGAGGCATCTCACGAGCAGTACTTC
CDR3 protein: CAISDGKEASHEQYF

clone size: -
V gene: TRBV5-6
D gene: TRBD1
J gene: TRBJ1-4
CDR3 DNA: TGTGCCAGCTGTTCATTGGGACAGGGGAATGAAAAACTGTTTTTT
CDR3 protein: CASCSLGQGNEKLFF

clone size: -
V gene: TRBV6-5
D gene: -
J gene: TRBJ2-5
CDR3 DNA: TGTGCCAGCAGCAGACAGCGACAAGAGACCCAGTACTTC
CDR3 protein: CASSRQRQETQYF

clone size: -
V gene: TRBV19
D gene: TRBD1
J gene: TRBJ1-1
CDR3 DNA: TGTGCCGTCACGACAGGGGACTTGAACACTGAAGCTTTCTTT
CDR3 protein: CAVTTGDLNTEAFF

clone size: -
V gene: TRBV5-4
D gene: TRBD1
J gene: TRBJ2-2
CDR3 DNA: TGTGCCAGCAGCAGCAGGGGGCGCGTTCCCGGGGAGCTGTTTTTT
CDR3 protein: CASSSRGRVPGELFF